The clone carrying this T cell receptor beta chain was counted once. This CDR3 has 15 residues. V dropped 2 bases and J dropped 0 bases, with 8 bases sitting between them. Germline V lookup: CDR1 SGHTA, CDR2 FQGNSA. This specimen belongs to a study of control samples from healthy donors and cancer patients. Assay: immunoSEQ multiplex PCR; the TCRdb copy retains only in-frame clones and omits some. The data hold 100,000 or so clones, with less than 90% observed a single time. This chain uses TRBV7-2 with TRBJ2-1; no reliable D call. The sample comprised blood. This receptor was obtained from a woman in her fifties or sixties in good health. This chain's CDR3 is CASSLTMSSYNEQFF. The CDR3 region has the DNA TGTGCCAGCAGCTTAACCATGAGCTCCTACAATGAGCAGTTCTTC.